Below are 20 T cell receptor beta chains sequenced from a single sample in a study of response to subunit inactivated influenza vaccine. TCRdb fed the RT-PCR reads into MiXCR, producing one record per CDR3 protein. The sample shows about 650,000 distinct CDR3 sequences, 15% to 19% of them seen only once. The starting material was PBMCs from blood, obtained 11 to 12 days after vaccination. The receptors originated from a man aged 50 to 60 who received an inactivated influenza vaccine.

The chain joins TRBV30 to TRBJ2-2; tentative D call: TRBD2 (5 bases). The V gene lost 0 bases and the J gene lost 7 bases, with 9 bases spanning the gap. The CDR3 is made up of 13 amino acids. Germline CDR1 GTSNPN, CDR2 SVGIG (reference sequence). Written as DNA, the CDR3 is TGTGCCTGGAGTGTACATGGGAGCGGGGAGCTGTTTTTT. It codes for CAWSVHGSGELFF.

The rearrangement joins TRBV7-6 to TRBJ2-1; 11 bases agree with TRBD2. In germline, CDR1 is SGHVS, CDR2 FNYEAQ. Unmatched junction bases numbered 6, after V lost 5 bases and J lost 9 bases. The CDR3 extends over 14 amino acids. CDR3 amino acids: CASSSSGRALEQFF. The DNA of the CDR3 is TGTGCCAGCAGCAGTAGCGGGAGGGCCCTTGAGCAGTTCTTC.

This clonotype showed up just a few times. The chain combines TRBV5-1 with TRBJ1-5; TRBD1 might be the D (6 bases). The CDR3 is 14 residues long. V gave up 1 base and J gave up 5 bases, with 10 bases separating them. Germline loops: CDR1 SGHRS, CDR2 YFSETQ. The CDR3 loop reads CASSLTGYDQPQHF. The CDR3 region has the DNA TGCGCCAGCAGCTTGACAGGGTACGATCAGCCCCAGCATTTT.

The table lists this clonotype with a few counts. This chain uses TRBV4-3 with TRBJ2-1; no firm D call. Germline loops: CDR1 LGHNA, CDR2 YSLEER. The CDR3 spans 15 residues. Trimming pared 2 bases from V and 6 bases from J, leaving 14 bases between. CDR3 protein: CASSQSIWAGNEQFF. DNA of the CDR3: TGCGCCAGCAGCCAATCCATCTGGGCCGGCAATGAGCAGTTCTTC.

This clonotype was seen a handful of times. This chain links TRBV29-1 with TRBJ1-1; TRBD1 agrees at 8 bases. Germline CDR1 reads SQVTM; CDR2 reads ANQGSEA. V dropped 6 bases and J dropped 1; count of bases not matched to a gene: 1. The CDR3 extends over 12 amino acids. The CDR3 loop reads CSVGQENTEAFF. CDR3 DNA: TGCAGCGTGGGACAGGAGAACACTGAAGCTTTCTTT.

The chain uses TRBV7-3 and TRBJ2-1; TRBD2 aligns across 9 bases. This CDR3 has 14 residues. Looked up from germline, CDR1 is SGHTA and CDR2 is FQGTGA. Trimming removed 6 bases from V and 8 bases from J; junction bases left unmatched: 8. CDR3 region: CASSLTSGDHEQFF. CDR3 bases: TGTGCCAGCAGTTTGACTAGCGGCGACCATGAGCAGTTCTTC.

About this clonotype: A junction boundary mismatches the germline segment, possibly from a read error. The CDR3 region has the DNA TGCGCCAGCAGCCAAGATAGTGGTACAGGCACAGATACGCAGTATTTT. Translated: CASSQDSGTGTDTQYF. This chain connects TRBV4-2 to TRBJ2-3; D call uncertain. Germline CDR1 reads LGHNA; CDR2 reads YNFKEQ. The CDR3 has 16 residues.

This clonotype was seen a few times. The CDR3 nucleotides are TGTGCCAGCAGCACCTTAGCGGGAGGGACTTACGAGCAGTACTTC. It is translated as CASSTLAGGTYEQYF. The chain employs TRBV7-3 and TRBJ2-7; 11 nucleotides agree with TRBD2. The J segment lost 4 bases and the V segment lost 5 bases, leaving 7 bases of the junction unmatched. Looked up from germline, CDR1 is SGHTA and CDR2 is FQGTGA. This CDR3 contains 15 residues.

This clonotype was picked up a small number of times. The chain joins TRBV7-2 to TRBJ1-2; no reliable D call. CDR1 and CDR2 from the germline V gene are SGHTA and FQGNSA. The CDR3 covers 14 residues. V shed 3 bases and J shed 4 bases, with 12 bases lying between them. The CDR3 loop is CASSLSQRGYGYTF. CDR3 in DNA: TGTGCCAGCAGCTTGTCGCAACGGGGCTATGGCTACACCTTC.

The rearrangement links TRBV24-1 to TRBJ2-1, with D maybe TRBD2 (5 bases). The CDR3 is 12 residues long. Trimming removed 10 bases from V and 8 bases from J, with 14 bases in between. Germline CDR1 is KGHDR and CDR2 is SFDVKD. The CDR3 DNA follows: TGTGCCACGGGTTCGGGGTGGGATGAGCAGTTCTTC. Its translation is CATGSGWDEQFF.

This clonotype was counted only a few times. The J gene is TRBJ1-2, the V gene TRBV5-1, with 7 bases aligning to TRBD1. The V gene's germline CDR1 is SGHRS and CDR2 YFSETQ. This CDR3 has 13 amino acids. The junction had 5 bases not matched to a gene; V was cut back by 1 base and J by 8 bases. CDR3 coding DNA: TGCGCCAGCAGCTTGACAGGGGAATCGGGCTACACCTTC. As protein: CASSLTGESGYTF.

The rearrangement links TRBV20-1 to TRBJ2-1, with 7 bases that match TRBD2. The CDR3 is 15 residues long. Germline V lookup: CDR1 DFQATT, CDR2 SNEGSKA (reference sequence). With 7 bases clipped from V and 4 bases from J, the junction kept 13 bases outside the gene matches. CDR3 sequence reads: CSGAGGGGIYNEQFF. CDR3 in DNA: TGCAGTGGAGCGGGCGGGGGTGGGATTTACAATGAGCAGTTCTTC.

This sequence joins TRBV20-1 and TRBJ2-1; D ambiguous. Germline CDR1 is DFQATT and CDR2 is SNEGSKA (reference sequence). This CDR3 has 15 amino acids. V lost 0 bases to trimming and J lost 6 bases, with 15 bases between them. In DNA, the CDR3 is TGCAGTGCTAGAGATCTAGTCCTATACTCCAATGAGCAGTTCTTC. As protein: CSARDLVLYSNEQFF.

This CDR3 reads CASRPGQGYTGELFF. CDR3 in DNA: TGCGCCAGCAGACCAGGACAGGGTTACACCGGGGAGCTGTTTTTT. The V call is TRBV5-1, the J call TRBJ2-2, with 8 bases matching TRBD1. The length of the CDR3 is 15 residues. V was pared by 5 bases and J by 3 bases, with 6 bases of the junction left unmatched. Per germline, CDR1 SGHRS and CDR2 YFSETQ.

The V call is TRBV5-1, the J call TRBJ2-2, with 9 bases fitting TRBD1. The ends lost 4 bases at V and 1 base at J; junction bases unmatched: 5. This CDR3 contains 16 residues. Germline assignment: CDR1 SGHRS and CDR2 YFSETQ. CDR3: CASSVMGQGNTGELFF. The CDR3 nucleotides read TGCGCCAGCAGCGTGATGGGACAGGGGAACACCGGGGAGCTGTTTTTT.

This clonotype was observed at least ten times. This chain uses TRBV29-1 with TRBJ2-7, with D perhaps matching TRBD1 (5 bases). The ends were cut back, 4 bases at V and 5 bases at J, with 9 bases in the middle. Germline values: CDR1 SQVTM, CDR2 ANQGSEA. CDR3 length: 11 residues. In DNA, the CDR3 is TGCAGCGTTGTAGGGGTTGACGAGCAGTACTTC. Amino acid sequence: CSVVGVDEQYF.

The CDR3 DNA follows: TGTGCCATCAGTGAGCGGACGCCCGGGGAGCTGTTTTTT. Protein product: CAISERTPGELFF. This sequence joins TRBV10-3 and TRBJ2-2, with D hard to call. The germline CDR1 and CDR2 sequences are ENHRY and SYGVKD. The length of the CDR3 is 13 residues. V lost 2 bases and J lost 6, with 7 bases in between.

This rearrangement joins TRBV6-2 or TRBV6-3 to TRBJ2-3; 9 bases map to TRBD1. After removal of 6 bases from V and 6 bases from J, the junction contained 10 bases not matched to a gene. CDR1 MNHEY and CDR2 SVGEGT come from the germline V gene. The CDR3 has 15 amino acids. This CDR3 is CASSYSAGTGDTQYF. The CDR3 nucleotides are TGTGCCAGCAGCTATTCAGCCGGGACAGGGGATACGCAGTATTTT.

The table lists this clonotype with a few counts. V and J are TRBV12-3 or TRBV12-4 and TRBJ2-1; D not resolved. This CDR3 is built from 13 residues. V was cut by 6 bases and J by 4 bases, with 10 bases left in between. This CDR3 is CASSREVYNEQFF. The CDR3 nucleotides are TGTGCCAGCAGCCGTGAGGTTTACAATGAGCAGTTCTTC.

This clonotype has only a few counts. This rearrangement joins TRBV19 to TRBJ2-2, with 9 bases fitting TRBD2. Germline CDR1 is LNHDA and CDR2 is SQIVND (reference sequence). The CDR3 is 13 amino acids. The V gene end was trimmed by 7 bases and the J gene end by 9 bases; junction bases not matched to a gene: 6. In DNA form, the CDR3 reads TGTGCCAGTACTAGCGGGACCTTGCGGGAGCTGTTTTTT. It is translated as CASTSGTLRELFF.